The 28 T cell receptor beta chains below were found in one sample sequenced in a study of control samples from healthy donors and cancer patients. Clones were read by immunoSEQ multiplex PCR, and TCRdb kept only the in-frame ones, dropping some. This sample has roughly 95,000 clones; approximately 91% occur once, and the top ten carry about 0.92%. Sample: blood. These TCRs come from a woman aged 30 to 39 in good health.

Points on this clone: In the same sample, other DNA sequences code for this CDR3. The chain carries TRBV5-1 and TRBJ1-6; no definite D call. Trimming removed 0 bases from V and 6 bases from J, with 4 bases in between. This CDR3 comprises 13 residues. In germline, CDR1 is SGHRS, CDR2 YFSETQ. CDR3 sequence: CASSLDRNSPLHF. The CDR3 nucleotides are TGCGCCAGCAGCTTGGACCGTAATTCACCCCTCCACTTT.

The chain joins TRBV19 to TRBJ1-5; D uncertain. The germline V and J ends were trimmed by 3 bases and 0 bases, with 3 bases remaining between them. In germline, CDR1 is LNHDA, CDR2 SQIVND (reference sequence). CDR3 length: 13 amino acids. CDR3 protein: CASSMASNQPQHF. The CDR3 DNA sequence: TGTGCCAGTAGTATGGCTAGCAATCAGCCCCAGCATTTT.

The rearrangement joins TRBV18 to TRBJ2-7; TRBD1 aligns across 7 bases. CDR3 length: 15 amino acids. The J segment lost 2 bases and the V segment lost 5 bases, leaving 9 bases of the junction unmatched. Germline CDR1 is KGHSH and CDR2 is LQKENI. As DNA, the CDR3 is TGTGCCAGCTCATCCACTACAGGGGTCACCTACGAGCAGTACTTC. Protein sequence: CASSSTTGVTYEQYF.

The CDR3 spells CASRPQGAGEQFF. The CDR3 DNA reads as TGTGCCAGCAGGCCTCAGGGGGCAGGGGAGCAGTTCTTC. This chain links TRBV28 with TRBJ2-1; 8 bases are a match to TRBD1. Germline-derived CDR1 and CDR2 are MDHEN and SYDVKM. The CDR3 consists of 13 residues. V was clipped by 6 bases and J by 10 bases; unmatched bases: 8.

The chain has TRBV5-4 and TRBJ1-2; D is unclear. V lost 0 bases to trimming and J lost 2 bases, with 5 bases between them. Germline V gives CDR1 SGHNT, CDR2 YYREEE (reference sequence). The CDR3 sequence is 13 residues long. DNA for the CDR3: TGTGCCAGCAGCTTGGCTGGAAACTATGGCTACACCTTC. Protein product: CASSLAGNYGYTF.

The V call is TRBV28, the J call TRBJ1-5; D is ambiguous. CDR1 is MDHEN and CDR2 is SYDVKM in the germline V gene. V was clipped by 6 bases and J by 9 bases, with 15 bases between them. CDR3 length: 13 residues. This CDR3 is CASSLGPPRPQHF. The CDR3 nucleotides read TGTGCCAGCAGCTTAGGACCCCCGAGGCCCCAGCATTTT.

The chain links TRBV9 to TRBJ1-2; D not resolved. The CDR3 runs to 14 residues. V was trimmed by 0 bases and J by 5 bases, leaving 11 bases between them. Germline V gene lookup returns CDR1 SGDLS and CDR2 YYNGEE. The CDR3 loop is CASSVDRGGYGYTF. In DNA, the CDR3 is TGTGCCAGCAGCGTAGATCGGGGTGGGTATGGCTACACCTTC.

Worth noting for this clone: The junction departs from germline at one end; a sequencing error may be responsible. The same CDR3 arises from other DNA sequences in this sample as well. The rearrangement uses TRBV28 and TRBJ2-1, with 9 bases fitting TRBD2. Per the germline V gene, CDR1 is MDHEN and CDR2 is SYDVKM. This CDR3 is 15 amino acids long. For the CDR3, the DNA is TGTGCCCGCAGGCCGGGCGGGGGGGCCAGGGATGAGCAGTTCTTC. Its translation: CARRPGGGARDEQFF.

V and J are TRBV11-1 and TRBJ1-4; unclear D gene. The CDR3 covers 16 residues. Germline V CDR1 and CDR2: SGHAT, FQDESV (reference sequence). Trimming took off 3 bases at V and 5 bases at J, with 16 bases between the two ends. The CDR3 region is CASSLKRDGPNEKLFF. CDR3 nucleotides: TGTGCCAGCAGCTTGAAGCGAGACGGGCCGAATGAAAAACTGTTTTTT.

The chain links TRBV11-3 to TRBJ2-3; 10 bases map to TRBD2. V gave up 5 bases and J gave up 3 bases; unmatched junction bases: 5. CDR3 length: 15 residues. Germline assignment: CDR1 SGHNT and CDR2 YENEEA. CDR3 coding DNA: TGTGCCAGCAGCATCGGGACTAGCGTTACAGATACGCAGTATTTT. Amino acid sequence: CASSIGTSVTDTQYF.

The V and J genes are TRBV18 and TRBJ1-1; weak D call: TRBD1 (5 bases). V lost 6 bases and J 0 bases, leaving 8 bases between the germline ends. Germline assignment: CDR1 KGHSH and CDR2 LQKENI. The length of the CDR3 is 13 residues. CDR3 residues: CASSREMNTEAFF. The DNA of the CDR3 is TGTGCCAGCTCCAGGGAGATGAACACTGAAGCTTTCTTT.

This chain links TRBV6-5 with TRBJ1-2; TRBD1 matches 9 bases. Trimming at V came to 5 bases and at J to 3 bases, leaving 4 bases not matched to a gene. The CDR3 loop spans 14 amino acids. The V gene's germline CDR1 is MNHEY and CDR2 SVGAGI. In DNA form, the CDR3 reads TGTGCCAGCAGTACAGGGGGCGTAGACTATGGCTACACCTTC. It yields the protein CASSTGGVDYGYTF.

This clone has only a few counts. The V call is TRBV3-1 (or the pseudogene TRBV3-2), the J call TRBJ2-7; D gene ambiguous. Germline V gene data show CDR1 as LGHDT and CDR2 as YNNKEL (reference sequence). This CDR3 region has 12 residues. The V and J ends lost 3 bases and 2 bases respectively, with 5 bases between them. Here the CDR3 DNA reads TGTGCCAGCAGCCACGCCCCCTACGAGCAGTACTTC. As protein: CASSHAPYEQYF.

The rearrangement uses TRBV27 and TRBJ2-2, with a tentative D call TRBD1 (5 bases). CDR1 is MNHEY, CDR2 SMNVEV, per germline (reference sequence). The V end was cut by 2 bases, the J end by 5 bases, with 9 bases between. This CDR3 is 14 amino acids long. The CDR3 sequence: CASSLEAGTGELFF. For the CDR3, the DNA is TGTGCCAGCAGTTTAGAAGCAGGGACCGGGGAGCTGTTTTTT.

CDR3 nucleotide sequence: TGTGCCAGCAGTTTATCTAGGGCAGGGAACTATGGCTACACCTTC. It translates to CASSLSRAGNYGYTF. V and J are TRBV27 and TRBJ1-2; maybe TRBD1 (5 bases). The CDR3 totals 15 residues. The ends were cut back, 0 bases at V and 2 bases at J, with 10 bases in the middle. Germline lookup yields CDR1 MNHEY and CDR2 SMNVEV (reference sequence).

This clone was detected only a few times. The V and J genes are TRBV7-9 and TRBJ1-4; 9 bases map to TRBD1. Germline values: CDR1 SEHNR, CDR2 FQNEAQ (reference sequence). Trimming cost V 6 bases and J 7 bases; bases outside gene matches: 12. The length of the CDR3 is 16 residues. Here the CDR3 reads CASRGAGTGLREKLFF. CDR3 DNA: TGTGCCAGCAGGGGAGCCGGGACAGGGCTACGTGAAAAACTGTTTTTT.

This chain uses TRBV10-1 with TRBJ2-7; possibly TRBD1 for D (5 bases). The germline V gene has CDR1 WNHNN and CDR2 SYGVQD (reference sequence). The CDR3 covers 15 residues. Trimming pared 0 bases from V and 5 bases from J, leaving 14 bases between. CDR3 nucleotide sequence: TGCGCCAGCAGTGAGTCGAACCAGGGAAGGAACGAGCAGTACTTC. This encodes CASSESNQGRNEQYF.

The chain carries TRBV5-8 and TRBJ2-1; no clear D gene. Trimming pared 3 bases from V and 4 bases from J, leaving 2 bases between. The CDR3 extends over 11 amino acids. Germline values: CDR1 SGHTS, CDR2 YDEGEE. The CDR3 DNA follows: TGTGCCAGCAGCTCTTACAATGAGCAGTTCTTC. Amino acids: CASSSYNEQFF.

The rearrangement links TRBV5-1 to TRBJ2-5; weak D call: TRBD1 (6 bases). This CDR3 has 15 amino acids. Trimming removed 5 bases at V and 4 bases at J, with 18 bases between. From germline, CDR1 is SGHRS and CDR2 YFSETQ. CDR3 in amino acids: CASSVYRDQGETQYF. The CDR3 bases are TGCGCCAGCAGTGTCTACAGGGACCAGGGAGAGACCCAGTACTTC.

The table lists this clone with a few counts. The chain combines TRBV30 with TRBJ1-4; tentative D call: TRBD1 (5 bases). The V and J ends lost 1 base and 4 bases respectively, with 19 bases between them. CDR1 and CDR2 from the germline V gene are GTSNPN and SVGIG (reference sequence). The CDR3 runs to 17 residues. The CDR3 here is CAWSAGLGLLYNEKLFF. The CDR3 DNA sequence: TGTGCCTGGAGTGCGGGTTTGGGGCTTTTGTATAATGAAAAACTGTTTTTT. Full variable domain (rest looked up from reference TRBV30 and TRBJ1-4): SQTIHQWPATLVQPVGSPLSLECTVEGTSNPNLYWYRQAAGRGLQLLFYSVGIGQISSEVPQNLSASRPQDRQFILSSKKLLLSDSGFYLCAWSAGLGLLYNEKLFFGSGTQLSVL.

CDR3 sequence reads: CASSFSFEGQETQYF. The CDR3 nucleotides read TGTGCCAGCAGCTTTTCGTTCGAGGGGCAAGAGACCCAGTACTTC. The chain uses TRBV7-7 and TRBJ2-5; D could derive from TRBD1 or TRBD2 (5 bases each). V dropped 3 bases and J dropped 2 bases, with 13 bases sitting between them. This CDR3 has 15 amino acids. Germline V CDR1 and CDR2: SSHAT, FNYEAQ (reference sequence).

This clone has only one observation. The CDR3 is CASGGTARHTEAFF. The CDR3 nucleotides read TGTGCTAGTGGTGGGACCGCAAGGCACACTGAAGCTTTCTTT. The V and J genes are TRBV12-5 and TRBJ1-1; D is perhaps TRBD1 (5 bases). There are 14 residues in the CDR3. Germline-derived CDR1 and CDR2 are LGHNT and FRNRAP. Trimming removed 5 bases from V and 3 bases from J, with 13 bases in between.

This chain connects TRBV7-9 to TRBJ2-7; D not resolved. Germline-derived CDR1 and CDR2 are SEHNR and FQNEAQ (reference sequence). V lost 4 bases and J 2 bases, leaving 12 bases between the germline ends. The CDR3 covers 14 residues. The CDR3 region has the DNA TGTGCCAGCAGCTCCGCCACCCCTGCCTACGAGCAGTACTTC. It encodes CASSSATPAYEQYF.

The chain has TRBV2 and TRBJ1-4; 8 bases are a match to TRBD1. Losses at the gene ends were 5 bases for V and 4 bases for J; bases not matched to a gene: 9. The CDR3 contains 16 residues. Germline CDR1 reads SNHLY; CDR2 reads FYNNEI. Written as DNA, the CDR3 is TGTGCCAGCAGTCCCGGACAGGGTCGACTTAATGAAAAACTGTTTTTT. Protein: CASSPGQGRLNEKLFF. The variable domain in full, with the rest retrieved from reference TRBV2 and TRBJ1-4, is EPEVTQTPSHQVTQMGQEVILRCVPISNHLYFYWYRQILGQKVEFLVSFYNNEISEKSEIFDDQFSVERPDGSNFTLKIRSTKLEDSAMYFCASSPGQGRLNEKLFFGSGTQLSVL.

This clone was recorded once. The genes are TRBV14 and TRBJ2-1; D perhaps matches TRBD2 (6 bases). The length of the CDR3 is 20 residues. Trimming left V 6 bases short and J 0 bases short, with 27 bases between. In germline, CDR1 is SGHDN, CDR2 FVKESK. This chain's CDR3 is CASSQIKPAGQRSSYNEQFF. CDR3 nucleotide sequence: TGTGCCAGCAGTCAGATAAAACCAGCGGGTCAGAGGAGCTCCTACAATGAGCAGTTCTTC.

This chain uses TRBV5-1 with TRBJ1-4, with D possibly matching TRBD1 (6 bases). V was pared by 7 bases and J by 7 bases, with 17 bases between. The CDR3 has 14 residues. Germline CDR1 SGHRS, CDR2 YFSETQ. Here the CDR3 reads CASCVGRGAEKLFF. CDR3 nucleotides: TGCGCCAGCTGTGTCGGCAGGGGAGCTGAAAAACTGTTTTTT.

J is TRBJ1-3 and V is TRBV25-1; D is ambiguous. The CDR3 sequence is 11 residues long. Germline V CDR1 and CDR2: MGHDK, SYGVNS. Trimming shortened V by 4 bases and J by 6 bases, and 4 bases separated the two germline ends. The chain's CDR3 is CASSGTNTIYF. The CDR3, as DNA: TGTGCCAGCAGTGGAACAAACACCATATATTTT. The entire variable domain, with the rest obtained from reference TRBV25-1 and TRBJ1-3, is as follows: EADIYQTPRYLVIGTGKKITLECSQTMGHDKMYWYQQDPGMELHLIHYSYGVNSTEKGDLSSESTVSRIRTEHFPLTLESARPSHTSQYLCASSGTNTIYFGEGSWLTVV.

The V gene is TRBV4-2, the J gene TRBJ1-5, with D perhaps matching TRBD1 (6 bases). The germline gives CDR1 LGHNA, CDR2 YNFKEQ. V gave up 1 base and J gave up 6 bases, with 16 bases separating them. The length of the CDR3 is 16 residues. In DNA, the CDR3 is TGTGCCAGCAGCCAAGTCCAGAGTGAGGGGGGTCAGCCCCAGCATTTT. Translation: CASSQVQSEGGQPQHF.